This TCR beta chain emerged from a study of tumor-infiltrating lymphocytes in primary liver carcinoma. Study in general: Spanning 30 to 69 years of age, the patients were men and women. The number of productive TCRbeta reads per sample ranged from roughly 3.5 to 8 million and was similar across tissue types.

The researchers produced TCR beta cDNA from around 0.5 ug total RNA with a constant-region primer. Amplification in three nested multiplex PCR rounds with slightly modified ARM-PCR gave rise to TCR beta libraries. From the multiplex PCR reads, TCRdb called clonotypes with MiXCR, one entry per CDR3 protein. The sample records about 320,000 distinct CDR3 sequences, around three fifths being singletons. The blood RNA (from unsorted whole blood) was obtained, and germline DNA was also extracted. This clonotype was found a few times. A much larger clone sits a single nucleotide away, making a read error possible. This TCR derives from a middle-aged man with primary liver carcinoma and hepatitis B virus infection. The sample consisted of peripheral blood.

CDR3 DNA sequence: TGTGCCAGCAGCTTGGGGACTAGAGGCTACGAGCACTACTTC. This translates into CASSLGTRGYEHYF. The chain links TRBV5-4 to TRBJ2-7, with 7 bases lining up with TRBD2. Per germline, CDR1 SGHNT and CDR2 YYREEE (reference sequence). The CDR3 is made up of 14 amino acids.